This TCR beta chain was documented in a study of T cell changes during pregnancy in multiple sclerosis (dated by TCRdb to between 2018 and 2021). Study-wide context: In women with multiple sclerosis, the researchers looked at how the T cell repertoire shifted as pregnancy progressed.

For CDR1 and CDR2, the germline V gene lists SGHVS and FNYEAQ. V is reduced by 3 bases and J by 3 bases, leaving a spacing of 14 bases between them. Including cysteine and phenylalanine, the CDR3 has 15 amino acids. Solely the CDR3 DNA is kept, with 45 bases framed from the first base. To prepare the library, the immunoSEQ multiplex PCR assay was applied. The immuneACCESS repertoire file appears here via TCRdb, limited to in-frame rearrangements. These files lack a portion of the clones; in checked studies, under half of the deficit traces to unresolved V genes, and the cause of the others is not known. In this sample the table shows 65,000 to 85,000 clones, 94% of which occur a single time. The top ten constitute about 0.94% of the sample. Note on this clone: Its antigen remains undetermined. Within one base of it there is no much larger clone, and no base qualities were kept.

Rearrangement joined TRBV7-6 to TRBJ1-2; the D gene cannot be resolved reliably. The sequence came from a female donor in good health, enrolled as a control in a pregnancy study. The sequenced sample was peripheral blood, obtained in the second trimester of pregnancy. CDR3 reads: CASSLFRKAYYGYTF. In nucleotide form, the sequence is TGTGCCAGCAGCTTGTTCAGGAAGGCCTACTATGGCTACACCTTC.